The next 28 T cell receptor beta chains were all read from a single sample in a study of T-cell reconstitution after alpha-beta-depleted transplantation in children. Unique molecular identifiers were built into the TCRbeta library. Each CDR3 protein gets one entry after TCRdb re-called the PCR reads with MiXCR. Among hundreds of thousands of distinct CDR3 sequences, more than 10% were seen once, and the ten largest hold about 2.4%. The source was PBMCs from the stem cell graft donor, collected from the stem cell graft. The receptors derive from a human donor who donated a stem cell graft to a child with acute lymphoblastic leukemia.

This clonotype was observed a few times. Germline is not matched at one junction end, which may reflect a read error. This chain links TRBV20-1 with TRBJ2-5; 7 nucleotides align to TRBD2. This CDR3 has 14 residues. CDR1 is DFQATT and CDR2 is SNEGSKA in the germline V gene (reference sequence). This CDR3 is CSSRLGGGQETQYF. The CDR3 nucleotides read TGCAGTTCTAGGTTAGGCGGGGGCCAAGAGACCCAGTACTTC.

This clonotype was picked up a small number of times. The V gene is TRBV7-2, the J gene TRBJ2-3; TRBD2 aligns across 7 bases. Germline CDR1 and CDR2: SGHTA and FQGNSA. The CDR3 runs to 17 residues. Germline trimming cut 1 base from V and 3 bases from J; bases unmatched to any gene: 10. Here the CDR3 reads CASSLGRSSGATDTQYF. As DNA, the CDR3 is TGTGCCAGCAGCTTAGGCAGGTCCAGCGGGGCTACAGATACGCAGTATTTT.

Ten or more counts support this clonotype. CDR3 sequence reads: CASSGEGSGYTF. The CDR3 DNA sequence: TGTGCCAGCAGCGGTGAAGGGTCTGGCTACACCTTC. The rearrangement uses TRBV7-8 and TRBJ1-2; D gene ambiguous. CDR1 SGHVS and CDR2 FQNEAQ come from the germline V gene. Trimming stripped 5 bases from V and 7 bases from J, with 11 bases between. The CDR3 totals 12 residues.

There are many counts of this clonotype. V gene TRBV20-1 combines with J gene TRBJ1-1; D may be TRBD1 (6 bases). The V gene's germline CDR1 is DFQATT and CDR2 SNEGSKA (reference sequence). The CDR3 extends over 13 amino acids. Trimming cost V 6 bases and J 5 bases, with 16 bases left between them. CDR3 DNA sequence: TGCAGTGCCTTGCTGGGGGGCAGAACTGAAGCTTTCTTT. This gives the protein CSALLGGRTEAFF.

The chain combines TRBV7-8 with TRBJ2-4; 9 bases agree with TRBD2. The V segment lost 8 bases and the J segment 6 bases; nucleotides outside the gene matches: 11. CDR3 length: 15 amino acids. The germline V gene has CDR1 SGHVS and CDR2 FQNEAQ. In nucleotides, the CDR3 is TGTGCCAGCCGTCCTTTAGCGGGGGCTGGAAACATTCAGTACTTC. Translated, it gives CASRPLAGAGNIQYF.

This clonotype was counted many times. The CDR3 loop is CASSRAPGTLHF. In nucleotides, the CDR3 is TGTGCCAGCAGTCGGGCCCCGGGGACCCTCCACTTT. The rearrangement links TRBV28 to TRBJ1-6; no firm D call. V was shortened by 5 bases and J by 14 bases, with 13 bases between the two germline ends. Germline lookup yields CDR1 MDHEN and CDR2 SYDVKM. The CDR3 is made up of 12 amino acids.

As concerns this clonotype: It may be a read error: a sequence one base away is much more abundant. In DNA form, the CDR3 reads TGTGCCACCAGTGATTTTAGCGGAAGTGGCAATGAGCAGTTCTTC. Translating gives CATSDFSGSGNEQFF. The chain has TRBV24-1 and TRBJ2-1, with D tentatively TRBD2 (6 bases). Looked up from germline, CDR1 is KGHDR and CDR2 is SFDVKD. The CDR3 loop spans 15 amino acids. Trimming pared 1 base from V and 6 bases from J, leaving 12 bases between.

This clonotype was found many times. The chain has TRBV20-1 and TRBJ2-7, with TRBD1 matching 9 bases. The CDR3 is 15 residues long. The germline V gene encodes CDR1 DFQATT and CDR2 SNEGSKA (reference sequence). The junction had 9 bases not matched to a gene; V was cut back by 4 bases and J by 2 bases. The CDR3 DNA reads TGCAGTGCTACCGGGACAGGGACGTTGCCCTACGAGCAGTACTTC. Its translation is CSATGTGTLPYEQYF.

At least ten counts were recorded for this clonotype. The CDR3 bases are TGCGCCAGCAAGGACAAAAACATTCAGTACTTC. It translates to CASKDKNIQYF. This chain uses TRBV5-1 with TRBJ2-4; D is ambiguous. The CDR3 covers 11 residues. Germline V CDR1 and CDR2: SGHRS, YFSETQ. V gave up 6 bases and J gave up 3 bases, with 4 bases separating them.

This clonotype was counted ten times or more. The V and J genes are TRBV5-1 and TRBJ2-1; 10 nucleotides align to TRBD2. Germline-derived CDR1 and CDR2 are SGHRS and YFSETQ. Trimming at V came to 4 bases and at J to 6 bases, leaving 7 bases not matched to a gene. The CDR3 totals 15 residues. The CDR3 DNA sequence: TGCGCCAGCAGCCTGAGCGGGAGGGGCGCCAATGAGCAGTTCTTC. Translated, it gives CASSLSGRGANEQFF.

This clonotype was counted between two and nine times. The V gene is TRBV5-1, the J gene TRBJ2-5; D uncertain. The CDR3 length is 12 residues. Looked up from germline, CDR1 is SGHRS and CDR2 is YFSETQ. V lost 3 bases and J lost 4, with 7 bases in between. CDR3 loop: CASSSSRETQYF. CDR3 sequence (DNA): TGCGCCAGCAGCTCGAGTCGAGAGACCCAGTACTTC. Based on the CDR3 plus reference TRBV5-1 and TRBJ2-5, the full variable domain is KAGVTQTPRYLIKTRGQQVTLSCSPISGHRSVSWYQQTPGQGLQFLFEYFSETQRNKGNFPGRFSGRQFSNSRSEMNVSTLELGDSALYLCASSSSRETQYFGPGTRLLVL.

The table lists this clonotype with many counts. This chain joins TRBV10-3 and TRBJ2-7; tentatively, D is TRBD2 (5 bases). Per the germline V gene, CDR1 is ENHRY and CDR2 is SYGVKD. This CDR3 spans 13 amino acids. V dropped 6 bases and J dropped 5 bases, with 14 bases sitting between them. CDR3 sequence reads: CAIRARGKDEQYF. The CDR3 coding sequence is TGTGCCATCAGGGCCCGGGGAAAAGACGAGCAGTACTTC.

This clonotype was observed many times. V and J are TRBV24-1 and TRBJ2-1; D uncertain. Germline CDR1 and CDR2: KGHDR and SFDVKD. Trimming pared 4 bases from V and 7 bases from J, leaving 10 bases between. The CDR3 is 13 amino acids. The CDR3 DNA is TGTGCCACCAGTGAAGGCGGTCGAAATGAGCAGTTCTTC. The encoded protein is CATSEGGRNEQFF.

Many counts were recorded for this clonotype. The chain is built from TRBV27 and TRBJ2-7; tentative D call: TRBD2 (5 bases). The CDR3 spans 13 residues. Trimming took 6 bases from V and 5 from J, leaving 14 bases between them. CDR1 MNHEY and CDR2 SMNVEV come from the germline V gene (reference sequence). The CDR3 DNA reads TGTGCCAGCAGCCTCGGACTGGGGAACGAGCAGTACTTC. It codes for CASSLGLGNEQYF.

The chain is built from TRBV4-2 and TRBJ1-4; D remains unclear. The CDR3 totals 18 residues. Trimming took off 2 bases at V and 8 bases at J, with 24 bases between the two ends. CDR1 is LGHNA, CDR2 YNFKEQ, per germline. CDR3 sequence reads: CASSQQDSGSDVWEKLFF. DNA of the CDR3: TGTGCCAGCAGCCAACAAGATTCCGGATCCGATGTTTGGGAAAAACTGTTTTTT.

CDR3: CATSRGLDGDGYTF. The CDR3 nucleotides read TGTGCCACCAGCCGCGGACTGGACGGTGATGGCTACACCTTC. The chain links TRBV15 to TRBJ1-2; D not certain. V shed 5 bases and J shed 6 bases, with 16 bases lying between them. The CDR3 consists of 14 residues. Per germline, CDR1 LNHNV and CDR2 YYDKDF (reference sequence).

The J gene is TRBJ2-3, the V gene TRBV9, with a tentative D call TRBD1 (6 bases). CDR1 is SGDLS, CDR2 YYNGEE, per germline. V was shortened by 3 bases and J by 6 bases, with 14 bases between the two germline ends. The CDR3 extends over 14 amino acids. In DNA, the CDR3 is TGTGCCAGCAGCGCATTTACAGGGCCCGATACGCAGTATTTT. Translation gives CASSAFTGPDTQYF.

This clonotype was counted many times. The chain couples TRBV7-3 to TRBJ2-3; D call uncertain. Germline V lookup: CDR1 SGHTA, CDR2 FQGTGA. V was cut by 2 bases and J by 0 bases, with 9 bases left in between. The length of the CDR3 is 15 residues. This CDR3 is CASSLDPSSTDTQYF. The CDR3 bases are TGTGCCAGCAGCTTAGATCCCTCTAGCACAGATACGCAGTATTTT.

A remark on this clonotype: A read error may account for a junction end that differs from germline. This chain joins TRBV29-1 and TRBJ2-7, with 7 positions matching TRBD1. Germline values: CDR1 SQVTM, CDR2 ANQGSEA. The CDR3 totals 13 residues. The CDR3 here is CSVEGTVPYGQYF. In nucleotides, the CDR3 is TGCAGCGTTGAGGGGACAGTCCCCTACGGGCAGTACTTC.

This clonotype showed up many times. J is TRBJ1-3 and V is TRBV10-3, with no clear D. This CDR3 comprises 16 residues. V shed 2 bases and J shed 0 bases, with 11 bases lying between them. Germline assignment: CDR1 ENHRY and CDR2 SYGVKD. In nucleotides, the CDR3 is TGTGCCATCAGTGAGAGGGCAGGCAACTCTGGAAACACCATATATTTT. Protein sequence: CAISERAGNSGNTIYF.

Many counts were recorded for this clonotype. This chain links TRBV7-2 with TRBJ1-1; D is perhaps TRBD1 (5 bases). V gave up 5 bases and J gave up 1 base, with 11 bases separating them. The length of the CDR3 is 14 residues. Germline CDR1 SGHTA, CDR2 FQGNSA. This CDR3 is CASSPRVSNTEAFF. CDR3 nucleotide sequence: TGTGCCAGCAGCCCCAGGGTTTCGAACACTGAAGCTTTCTTT. The variable domain in full, completed from reference TRBV7-2 and TRBJ1-1, reads GAGVSQSPSNKVTEKGKDVELRCDPISGHTALYWYRQSLGQGLEFLIYFQGNSAPDKSGLPSDRFSAERTGGSVSTLTIQRTQQEDSAVYLCASSPRVSNTEAFFGQGTRLTVV.

In its sample, this clonotype was seen a few times. The chain uses TRBV7-3 and TRBJ2-3; TRBD1 agrees at 7 bases. The CDR3 totals 12 residues. Germline V lookup: CDR1 SGHTA, CDR2 FQGTGA. Germline trimming cut 5 bases from V and 11 bases from J; bases unmatched to any gene: 7. CDR3 sequence: CASSPKGGWQYF. CDR3 nucleotide sequence: TGTGCCAGCAGCCCGAAAGGGGGCTGGCAGTATTTT.

Of note for this clonotype: This may arise from a read error, as a much more abundant clone is one base away. V and J are TRBV7-8 and TRBJ1-4; D is unclear. This CDR3 spans 15 amino acids. Between the trimmed V and J ends, which lost 3 bases and 10 bases, there was a span of 18 bases. Germline-derived CDR1 and CDR2 are SGHVS and FQNEAQ. The CDR3 sequence is CASSLTDLPRGKLFF. CDR3 coding DNA: TGTGCCAGCAGCTTGACGGACCTGCCGCGGGGAAAACTGTTTTTT.

This clonotype showed up many times. CDR3 sequence (DNA): TGTGCCAGCAGTCTCCCAGGCGGGGGAAAATACGAGCAGTACTTC. This sequence encodes CASSLPGGGKYEQYF. V gene TRBV6-2 or TRBV6-3 combines with J gene TRBJ2-7, with 7 bases aligning to TRBD2. Germline V lookup: CDR1 MNHEY, CDR2 SVGEGT. This CDR3 has 15 amino acids. J gave up 4 bases and V 5 bases, and 11 bases lay outside the gene matches.

Ten or more counts support this clonotype. The rearrangement links TRBV12-3 or TRBV12-4 to TRBJ2-7; D is uncertain. This CDR3 is built from 12 residues. The V and J ends lost 1 base and 6 bases respectively, with 7 bases between them. The CDR3 spells CASSLGVPEQYF. In DNA, the CDR3 is TGTGCCAGCAGTTTAGGGGTACCCGAGCAGTACTTC.

The table lists this clonotype with many counts. V gene TRBV28 combines with J gene TRBJ2-2; D not certain. Trimming took off 3 bases at V and 6 bases at J, with 2 bases between the two ends. Germline values: CDR1 MDHEN, CDR2 SYDVKM. The CDR3 has 11 amino acids. The DNA for the CDR3 is TGTGCCAGCAGTTTTTCCGGGGAGCTGTTTTTT. Its translation is CASSFSGELFF.

The genes are TRBV5-6 and TRBJ2-1, with D possibly matching TRBD2 (6 bases). This CDR3 has 15 residues. Trimming took off 1 base at V and 6 bases at J, with 14 bases between the two ends. CDR1 and CDR2 from the germline V gene are SGHDT and YYEEEE. The CDR3 DNA follows: TGTGCCAGCAGCTTGTCGCTAGCGTGGCCCAATGAGCAGTTCTTC. This encodes CASSLSLAWPNEQFF.

Notes on this clonotype: Possible read error: a much larger clone is one base away. The V gene is TRBV9, the J gene TRBJ2-6, with D perhaps matching TRBD1 (5 bases). The CDR3 sequence is 14 residues long. Looked up from germline, CDR1 is SGDLS and CDR2 is YYNGEE. The CDR3 is CASSAKSGANGLTF. CDR3 DNA: TGTGCCAGCAGCGCTAAATCTGGGGCCAACGGCCTGACTTTC.